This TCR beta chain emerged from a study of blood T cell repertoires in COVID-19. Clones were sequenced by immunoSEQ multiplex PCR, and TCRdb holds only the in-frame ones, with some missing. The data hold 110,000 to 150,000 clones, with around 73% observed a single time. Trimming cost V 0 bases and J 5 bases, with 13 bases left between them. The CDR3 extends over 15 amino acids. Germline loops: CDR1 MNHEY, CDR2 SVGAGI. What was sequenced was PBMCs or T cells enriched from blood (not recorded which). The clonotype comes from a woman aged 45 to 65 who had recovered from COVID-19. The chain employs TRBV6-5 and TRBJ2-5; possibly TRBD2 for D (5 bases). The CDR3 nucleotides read TGTGCCAGCAGTTACTCGTATTCTACGGGGGAGACCCAGTACTTC. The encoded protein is CASSYSYSTGETQYF.